The rows below give T cell receptor beta chains drawn from one sample of a study of T cells in pancreatic ductal adenocarcinoma. Profiling relied on immunoSEQ multiplex PCR, and the TCRdb table lists in-frame clones only, not all of them. Of over 100,000 clones listed, about 95% are singletons. The sample comprised PBMCs. The source is a human donor with pancreatic ductal adenocarcinoma. Each CDR3 is given with its conserved first and last residue. D genes are given only for firm matches. For some rows the clone size is stated as once, few or many, or as a class when expanded; others skip it.

j_gene | v_gene | d_gene | abundance | CDR3aa | CDR3nt
TRBJ1-1 | TRBV30 | NA | NA | CAWSLTENTEAFF | TGTGCCTGGAGTTTAACAGAGAACACTGAAGCTTTCTTT
TRBJ1-5 | TRBV19 | TRBD1 | NA | CASRGQGAVEVVPQHF | TGTGCCAGTAGGGGACAGGGGGCGGTAGAGGTGGTGCCCCAGCATTTT
TRBJ1-1 | TRBV12-5 | TRBD1 | once | CASGWNRGMDTEAFF | TGTGCTAGTGGTTGGAACAGGGGGATGGACACTGAAGCTTTCTTT
TRBJ2-5 | TRBV7-2 | TRBD2 | NA | CASSWTSGMETQYF | TGTGCCAGCAGTTGGACTAGCGGGATGGAGACCCAGTACTTC
TRBJ2-2 | TRBV6-6 | NA | NA | CASSRYSDTGELFF | TGTGCCAGCAGTCGCTACAGTGACACCGGGGAGCTGTTTTTT
TRBJ1-5 | TRBV6-5 | NA | once | CASSYSRGNQPQHF | TGTGCCAGCAGTTACTCGAGGGGGAATCAGCCCCAGCATTTT
TRBJ2-1 | TRBV2 | TRBD2 | NA | CASSEVSGSRNEQFF | TGTGCCAGCAGTGAGGTTAGCGGGAGTCGGAATGAGCAGTTCTTC
TRBJ2-3 | TRBV19 | NA | NA | CASSETLLTPSTQYF | TGTGCCAGTAGTGAAACCCTTCTAACCCCGTCGACGCAGTATTTT
TRBJ2-5 | TRBV7-9 | NA | NA | CASSFGGETQYF | TGTGCCAGCAGCTTTGGGGGGGAGACCCAGTACTTC
TRBJ2-7 | TRBV6-5 | NA | NA | CASSQGNLYEQYF | TGTGCCAGCAGCCAGGGGAATCTATACGAGCAGTACTTC
TRBJ2-1 | TRBV7-9 | NA | once | CASSLSTGRAYNEQFF | TGTGCCAGCAGCTTATCTACGGGTCGTGCCTACAATGAGCAGTTCTTC
TRBJ2-1 | TRBV6-1 | NA | NA | CASGRTGSYNEQFF | TGTGCCAGCGGTCGTACAGGTTCGTACAATGAGCAGTTCTTC
TRBJ2-7 | TRBV25-1 | NA | NA | CATGSSGYEQYF | TGTGCCACCGGGTCTTCGGGCTACGAGCAGTACTTC
TRBJ2-7 | TRBV28 | NA | NA | CASSRGYEQYF | TGTGCCAGCAGCCGGGGGTACGAGCAGTACTTC
TRBJ2-1 | TRBV25-1 | TRBD2 | NA | CASSSPLAGANEQFF | TGTGCCAGCTCCTCCCCGCTAGCGGGAGCAAATGAGCAGTTCTTC
TRBJ2-1 | TRBV7-9 | NA | once | CASSPSRGSEGNEQFF | TGTGCCAGCAGCCCAAGCCGGGGGAGTGAGGGCAATGAGCAGTTCTTC
TRBJ2-7 | TRBV5-1 | NA | NA | CASSQEVSSYEQYF | TGCGCCAGCAGCCAGGAGGTTTCCTCCTACGAGCAGTACTTC
TRBJ2-7 | TRBV5-1 | TRBD2 | once | CASSFASGTGSYEQYF | TGCGCCAGCAGCTTTGCTAGCGGGACCGGCTCCTACGAGCAGTACTTC
TRBJ2-5 | TRBV11-1 | NA | NA | CASSLRGETQYF | TGTGCCAGCAGCTTACGGGGGGAGACCCAGTACTTC
TRBJ1-4 | TRBV6-5 | NA | NA | CASSDRTANEKLFF | TGTGCCAGCAGTGACAGGACAGCTAATGAAAAACTGTTTTTT
TRBJ2-1 | TRBV5-1 | TRBD2 | NA | CASSPRSSGSGNEQFF | TGCGCCAGCAGCCCGCGGTCTAGCGGGAGTGGTAATGAGCAGTTCTTC
TRBJ2-1 | TRBV25-1 | NA | NA | CASSWPSGNEQFF | TGTGCCAGCAGTTGGCCGTCCGGGAATGAGCAGTTCTTC
TRBJ2-1 | TRBV4-2 | TRBD2 | NA | CASSHTSGTGNEQFF | TGTGCCAGCAGCCACACTAGCGGGACGGGAAATGAGCAGTTCTTC
TRBJ2-1 | TRBV11-2 | NA | NA | CASSANWGAMGNEQFF | TGTGCCAGCAGCGCCAACTGGGGAGCAATGGGCAATGAGCAGTTCTTC
TRBJ2-1 | TRBV7-8 | NA | NA | CASRRDFPSYNEQFF | TGTGCCAGCAGAAGGGACTTCCCGTCCTACAATGAGCAGTTCTTC
TRBJ1-4 | TRBV6-6 | TRBD1 | NA | CASRWTGDEKLFF | TGTGCCAGCAGGTGGACAGGGGATGAAAAACTGTTTTTT
TRBJ1-4 | TRBV9 | TRBD1 | NA | CASSVLTGGNEKLFF | TGTGCCAGCAGCGTCCTTACAGGGGGGAATGAAAAACTGTTTTTT
TRBJ2-7 | TRBV7-2 | NA | once | CASSLGNIYEQYF | TGTGCCAGCAGCTTAGGTAACATCTACGAGCAGTACTTC
TRBJ2-2 | TRBV5-4 | TRBD1 | few | CASSFGRGQTGELFF | TGTGCCAGCAGCTTCGGCAGGGGGCAAACCGGGGAGCTGTTTTTT
TRBJ1-4 | TRBV7-8 | NA | NA | CASSSRLHSDSPNEKLFF | TGTGCCAGCAGCTCAAGGCTCCACTCGGACAGTCCTAATGAAAAACTGTTTTTT
TRBJ2-5 | TRBV18 | TRBD1 | NA | CASSPPDRGRETQYF | TGTGCCAGCTCACCACCGGACAGGGGGCGAGAGACCCAGTACTTC
TRBJ2-7 | TRBV4-3 | NA | NA | CASSHGLAPYEQYF | TGCGCCAGCAGCCACGGACTGGCCCCCTACGAGCAGTACTTC
TRBJ2-1 | TRBV5-1 | NA | once | CASSFSSGGDEQFF | TGCGCCAGCAGCTTTAGTAGCGGCGGGGATGAGCAGTTCTTC
TRBJ2-1 | TRBV28 | NA | many | CASSPPGAYNEQFF | TGTGCCAGCAGTCCCCCGGGGGCCTACAATGAGCAGTTCTTC
TRBJ2-1 | TRBV19 | NA | few | CASSGSSYNEQFF | TGTGCCAGTAGCGGGAGCTCCTACAATGAGCAGTTCTTC
TRBJ1-2 | TRBV10-2 | NA | NA | CASSESRGYGYTF | TGCGCCAGCAGTGAGTCAAGGGGCTATGGCTACACCTTC
TRBJ2-7 | TRBV7-2 | TRBD1 | NA | CASSLGPRGHYEQYF | TGTGCCAGCAGCTTAGGCCCCAGGGGGCACTACGAGCAGTACTTC
TRBJ1-1 | TRBV7-2 | TRBD1 | NA | CASSPTTGRDTEAFF | TGTGCCAGCAGCCCCACGACAGGGCGGGATACTGAAGCTTTCTTT
TRBJ1-1 | TRBV27 | TRBD1 | NA | CASSPQGAGTEAFF | TGTGCCAGCAGTCCCCAGGGGGCTGGAACTGAAGCTTTCTTT
TRBJ2-5 | TRBV2 | NA | NA | CATEDSIQETQYF | TGTGCCACTGAGGACAGCATCCAAGAGACCCAGTACTTC
TRBJ2-5 | TRBV7-3 | NA | NA | CASSLTGRQPQETQYF | TGTGCCAGCAGCTTAACTGGGCGACAGCCCCAAGAGACCCAGTACTTC
TRBJ1-4 | TRBV6-1 | TRBD1 | NA | CASSEAGHRTGKEKLFF | TGTGCCAGCAGTGAAGCCGGGCATCGGACAGGGAAAGAAAAACTGTTTTTT
TRBJ2-7 | TRBV29-1 | TRBD1 | NA | CSVARTGRSDEQYF | TGCAGCGTTGCCAGGACAGGGAGAAGCGACGAGCAGTACTTC